These 13 T cell receptor beta chains were all obtained from the same sample, sequenced in a study of cytomegalovirus exposure and HLA in healthy donors. Sequenced by immunoSEQ multiplex PCR; TCRdb stores in-frame clones only, minus some. The sample lists about 40,000 clones, approximately 94% occurring once. The sample was PBMCs. These receptors originate from a woman aged 18 to 35 in good health and CMV-seronegative.

J is TRBJ1-4 and V is TRBV19; D is ambiguous. The CDR3 extends over 14 amino acids. V was cut by 5 bases and J by 5 bases, with 12 bases left in between. From germline, CDR1 is LNHDA and CDR2 SQIVND (reference sequence). For the CDR3, the DNA is TGTGCCAGTAGTTTACGGACGGGGAATGAAAAACTGTTTTTT. Its translation is CASSLRTGNEKLFF.

J is TRBJ1-1 and V is TRBV6-1, with D possibly being TRBD1 (5 bases). Per germline, CDR1 MNHNS and CDR2 SASEGT. V was shortened by 7 bases and J by 4 bases, with 16 bases between the two germline ends. The CDR3 totals 14 residues. CDR3 protein: CASTHDSEATEAFF. The CDR3 nucleotides read TGTGCCAGCACCCATGACAGTGAAGCCACTGAAGCTTTCTTT.

The chain is built from TRBV7-3 and TRBJ2-7; 10 bases align to TRBD1. V was clipped by 2 bases and J by 4 bases; unmatched bases: 2. CDR1 is SGHTA, CDR2 FQGTGA, per germline. This CDR3 spans 14 amino acids. The CDR3 region is CASSLLGQGYEQYF. DNA of the CDR3: TGTGCCAGCAGCTTACTGGGACAGGGGTACGAGCAGTACTTC.

The chain uses TRBV11-3 and TRBJ2-1; D is unclear. Germline V gives CDR1 SGHNT, CDR2 YENEEA. V was pared by 6 bases and J by 7 bases, with 16 bases between. The CDR3 loop spans 14 amino acids. Here the CDR3 reads CASSLSSKENEQFF. The CDR3 DNA reads TGTGCCAGCAGTTTGAGTTCTAAAGAAAATGAGCAGTTCTTC.

In its sample, this clone was seen once. V gene TRBV10-2 combines with J gene TRBJ2-1; TRBD2 agrees at 11 bases. Germline loops: CDR1 WSHSY, CDR2 SAAADI. Germline trimming cut 5 bases from V and 10 bases from J; bases unmatched to any gene: 7. The CDR3 runs 14 residues. In DNA form, the CDR3 reads TGCGCCAGCAGTTTAGCGGGGGGGCCATCAGAGCAGTTCTTC. Protein sequence: CASSLAGGPSEQFF.

This clone was found once. The rearrangement uses TRBV5-1 and TRBJ1-2; weak D call: TRBD1 (5 bases). Germline V CDR1 and CDR2: SGHRS, YFSETQ. The length of the CDR3 is 15 residues. Trimming took off 5 bases at V and 3 bases at J, with 17 bases between the two ends. The CDR3 sequence is CASSSHKDRDYGYTF. For the CDR3, the DNA is TGCGCCAGCAGTTCTCATAAAGACAGAGACTATGGCTACACCTTC.

J is TRBJ2-5 and V is TRBV10-1; TRBD2 agrees at 10 bases. Unmatched junction bases numbered 1, after V lost 5 bases and J lost 1 base. This CDR3 has 14 residues. Germline CDR1 reads WNHNN; CDR2 reads SYGVQD (reference sequence). This CDR3 is CASSSSGSQETQYF. CDR3 DNA: TGCGCCAGCAGTTCTAGCGGGAGCCAAGAGACCCAGTACTTC.

This chain joins TRBV7-2 and TRBJ2-4, with D unclear. The CDR3 spans 17 residues. The V gene's germline CDR1 is SGHTA and CDR2 FQGNSA. The V end lost 0 bases, the J end lost 0 bases, and 12 bases lay between the germline ends. The CDR3 region is CASSLALTPLAKNIQYF. CDR3 in DNA: TGTGCCAGCAGCTTAGCGCTGACACCCCTAGCCAAAAACATTCAGTACTTC.

V and J are TRBV19 and TRBJ2-7, with a possible D match to TRBD2 (5 bases). The germline V and J ends were trimmed by 5 bases and 2 bases, with 16 bases remaining between them. The germline CDR1 and CDR2 sequences are LNHDA and SQIVND (reference sequence). The CDR3 runs 15 residues. As DNA, the CDR3 is TGTGCCAGTAGTTTCACACTAGACACCGCCTACGAGCAGTACTTC. Translated, it gives CASSFTLDTAYEQYF. The full variable domain, rest sourced from reference TRBV19 and TRBJ2-7, is DGGITQSPKYLFRKEGQNVTLSCEQNLNHDAMYWYRQDPGQGLRLIYYSQIVNDFQKGDIAEGYSVSREKKESFPLTVTSAQKNPTAFYLCASSFTLDTAYEQYFGPGTRLTVT.

This clone appeared a single time. This chain uses TRBV5-1 with TRBJ2-3; a weak D match, TRBD1 (6 bases). The CDR3 is 16 amino acids. V gave up 1 base and J gave up 4 bases, with 16 bases separating them. CDR1 and CDR2 from the germline V gene are SGHRS and YFSETQ. This CDR3 reads CASSLYSRGLSDTQYF. The CDR3 region has the DNA TGCGCCAGCAGCTTGTACTCGAGGGGGTTGTCAGATACGCAGTATTTT.

V gene TRBV28 combines with J gene TRBJ1-4; D is undetermined. This CDR3 contains 12 residues. The germline V gene encodes CDR1 MDHEN and CDR2 SYDVKM. V was pared by 3 bases and J by 10 bases, with 9 bases between. CDR3 in DNA: TGTGCCAGCAGTTTTAGGGAGGGAAAACTGTTTTTT. It yields the protein CASSFREGKLFF.

The CDR3 coding sequence is TGCGCCAGCAGCTCCCAAGGACTAGCGGGGGCCTCGTACCAAGAGACCCAGTACTTC. It is translated as CASSSQGLAGASYQETQYF. The rearrangement links TRBV5-1 to TRBJ2-5; 13 bases are a match to TRBD2. CDR1 and CDR2 from the germline V gene are SGHRS and YFSETQ. Trimming at V came to 3 bases and at J to 0 bases, leaving 11 bases not matched to a gene. This CDR3 has 19 residues. The full variable domain, rest sourced from reference TRBV5-1 and TRBJ2-5, is KAGVTQTPRYLIKTRGQQVTLSCSPISGHRSVSWYQQTPGQGLQFLFEYFSETQRNKGNFPGRFSGRQFSNSRSEMNVSTLELGDSALYLCASSSQGLAGASYQETQYFGPGTRLLVL.

V and J are TRBV30 and TRBJ1-1; no firm D call. Germline CDR1 is GTSNPN and CDR2 is SVGIG (reference sequence). V was pared by 7 bases and J by 8 bases, with 20 bases between. This CDR3 comprises 13 residues. This chain's CDR3 is CASLGLRLMEAFF. The CDR3 nucleotides read TGTGCCTCTCTGGGCCTCCGGTTGATGGAAGCTTTCTTT.